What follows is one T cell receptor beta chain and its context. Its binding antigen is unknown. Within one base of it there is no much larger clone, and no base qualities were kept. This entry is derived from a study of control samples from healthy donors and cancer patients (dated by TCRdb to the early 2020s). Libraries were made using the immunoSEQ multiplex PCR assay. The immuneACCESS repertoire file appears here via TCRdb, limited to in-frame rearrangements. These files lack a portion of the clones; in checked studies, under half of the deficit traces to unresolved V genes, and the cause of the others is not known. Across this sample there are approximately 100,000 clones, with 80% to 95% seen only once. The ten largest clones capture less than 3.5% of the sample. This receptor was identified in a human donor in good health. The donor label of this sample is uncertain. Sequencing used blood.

The CDR3 is CATVFSYEQYF. At the DNA level, the sequence is TGTGCCACCGTGTTTTCCTACGAGCAGTACTTC. This chain is built from TRBV2 and TRBJ2-7, with the identity of the D gene unclear. The CDR3 numbers 11 residues from cysteine through phenylalanine. Only the CDR3 portion is preserved as DNA: 33 bases, with reading frame beginning at the first base. The germline V gene supplies CDR1 SNHLY and CDR2 FYNNEI. V is shortened by 10 bases, J by 1 base, and the region joining them spans 8 bases.